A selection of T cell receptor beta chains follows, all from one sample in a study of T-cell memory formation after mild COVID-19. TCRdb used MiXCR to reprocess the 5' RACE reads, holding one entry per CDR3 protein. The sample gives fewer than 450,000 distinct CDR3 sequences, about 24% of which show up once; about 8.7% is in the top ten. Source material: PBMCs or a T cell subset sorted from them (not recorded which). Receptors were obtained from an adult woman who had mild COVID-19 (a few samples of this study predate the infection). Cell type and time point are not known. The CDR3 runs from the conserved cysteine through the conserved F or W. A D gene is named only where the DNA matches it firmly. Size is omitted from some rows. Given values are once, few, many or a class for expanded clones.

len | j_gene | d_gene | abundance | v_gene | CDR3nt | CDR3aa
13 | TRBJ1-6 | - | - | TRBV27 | TGTGCCAGCACTAGGTTCGGGAATTCACCCCTCCACTTT | CASTRFGNSPLHF
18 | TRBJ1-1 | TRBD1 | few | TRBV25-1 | TGTGCCAGCAGTGGGATTGGGACAGGGGGCCCAATGAACACTGAAGCTTTCTTT | CASSGIGTGGPMNTEAFF
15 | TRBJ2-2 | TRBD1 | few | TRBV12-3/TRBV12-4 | TGTGCCAGCAGTTTAAGTACAGGGGGCTATGGGGAGCTGTTTTTT | CASSLSTGGYGELFF
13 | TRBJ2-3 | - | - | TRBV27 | TGTGCCAGCAGGAGGGACCGCACAGATACGCAGTATTTT | CASRRDRTDTQYF
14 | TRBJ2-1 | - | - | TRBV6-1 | TGTGCCAGCAGTGAAGCGTTTTCCGGGACAGAGCAGTTCTTC | CASSEAFSGTEQFF
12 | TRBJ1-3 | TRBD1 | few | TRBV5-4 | TGTGCCAGCAGCTCGGACAGGGGCACCATATATTTT | CASSSDRGTIYF
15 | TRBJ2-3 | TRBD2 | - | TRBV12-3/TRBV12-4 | TGTGCCAGCAGTTTAGTAGTAGCGGGAGTTGGTACGCAGTATTTT | CASSLVVAGVGTQYF
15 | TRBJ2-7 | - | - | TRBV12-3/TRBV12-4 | TGTGCCAGCACCCCGGGGGCGGGCAGGTTATACGAGCAGTACTTC | CASTPGAGRLYEQYF
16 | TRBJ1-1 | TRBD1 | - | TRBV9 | TGTGCCAGCAGCGTAGGAAAACAGGGGGCACGGACTGAAGCTTTCTTT | CASSVGKQGARTEAFF
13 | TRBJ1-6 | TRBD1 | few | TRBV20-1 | TGCAGTGCTAGCCGGGACAGTAATTCACCCCTCCACTTT | CSASRDSNSPLHF
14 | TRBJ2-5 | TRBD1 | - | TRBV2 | TGTGCCAGCAAAGGGGACAGGTACCAAGAGACCCAGTACTTC | CASKGDRYQETQYF
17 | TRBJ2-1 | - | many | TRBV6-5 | TGTGCCAGCAGACCGTTGACAGGAATTGGAATTTACAATGAGCAGTTCTTC | CASRPLTGIGIYNEQFF
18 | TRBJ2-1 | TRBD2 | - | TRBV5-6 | TGTGCCAGCAGCCTAGCAACCGGGACTAGCGGGTTTTCAAATGAGCAGTTCTTC | CASSLATGTSGFSNEQFF
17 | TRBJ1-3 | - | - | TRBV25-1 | TGTGCCAGCAGTGAATATCCCAGCCAGGGGACGGGAAACACCATATATTTT | CASSEYPSQGTGNTIYF
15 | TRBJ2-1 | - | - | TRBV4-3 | TGCGCCAGCAGCCCTGGGACGGGGTCGACCTACGAGCAGTTCTTC | CASSPGTGSTYEQFF
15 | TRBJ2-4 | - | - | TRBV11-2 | TGTGCCAGCAGCTTGGCCGGTAAAGCCAAAAACATTCAGTACTTC | CASSLAGKAKNIQYF
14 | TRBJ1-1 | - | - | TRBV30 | TGTGCCTGGGCCCAGGGGTCAGTATTGACTGAAGCTTTCTTT | CAWAQGSVLTEAFF
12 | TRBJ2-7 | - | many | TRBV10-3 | TGTGCCATCAGGGCTGGTGAGGACGAGCAGTACTTC | CAIRAGEDEQYF
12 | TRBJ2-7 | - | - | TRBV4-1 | TGCGCCAGCAGCCAAGTCTTGGGGGAGCAGTACTTC | CASSQVLGEQYF
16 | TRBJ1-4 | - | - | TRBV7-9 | TGTGCCAGCAGCGCCGCCGCGGGAGGGTCTAATGAAAAACTGTTTTTT | CASSAAAGGSNEKLFF
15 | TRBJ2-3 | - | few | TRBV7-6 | TGTGCCAGCAGCCCCGAGGGGGTCAGCACAGATACGCAGTATTTT | CASSPEGVSTDTQYF
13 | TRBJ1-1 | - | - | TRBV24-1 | TGTGCCACCAGTGATTCCAGGACGGATGTAGCTTTCTTT | CATSDSRTDVAFF
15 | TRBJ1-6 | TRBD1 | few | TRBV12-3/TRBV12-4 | TGTGCCAGCAGCCGGGACAGGGGCTATAATTCACCCCTCCACTTT | CASSRDRGYNSPLHF
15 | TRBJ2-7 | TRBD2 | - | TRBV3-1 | TGTGCCAGCAGCCAAGATCTAGCGGGAGCCTACGAGCAGTACTTC | CASSQDLAGAYEQYF
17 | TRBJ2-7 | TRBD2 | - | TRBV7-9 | TGTGCCAGCAGCTTAGGAGGGACTAGCGGGAACTCCTACGAGCAGTACTTC | CASSLGGTSGNSYEQYF
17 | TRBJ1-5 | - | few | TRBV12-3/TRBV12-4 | TGTGCCAGCAGTTCAAGCCAAGGGAGGGCCGGCAATCAGCCCCAGCATTTT | CASSSSQGRAGNQPQHF
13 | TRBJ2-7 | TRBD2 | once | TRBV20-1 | TGCAGTGCTACTAGCGGGGGGCCCTACGAGCAGTACTTC | CSATSGGPYEQYF
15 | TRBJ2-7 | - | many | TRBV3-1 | TGTGCCAGCAGCCGTAGCGGTAGCGGCCACTACGAGCAGTACTTC | CASSRSGSGHYEQYF
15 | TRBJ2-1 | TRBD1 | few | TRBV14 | TGTGCCAGCAGCCAAGGGACAGGGAGGTTCAATGAGCAGTTCTTC | CASSQGTGRFNEQFF
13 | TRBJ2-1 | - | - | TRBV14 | TGTGCCAGCAGCCCGCAGGGTGTAGGGGAGCAGTTCTTC | CASSPQGVGEQFF
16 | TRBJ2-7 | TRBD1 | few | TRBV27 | TGTGCCAGCAGGTCCACGGGACAGGGGGGTACCTACGAGCAGTACTTC | CASRSTGQGGTYEQYF
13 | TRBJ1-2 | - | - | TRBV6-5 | TGTGCCAGCAGCCACAAACAGGGATATGGCTACACCTTC | CASSHKQGYGYTF
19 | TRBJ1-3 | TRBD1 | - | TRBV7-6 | TGTGCCAGCAGCTTTGGTTCGGACAGGGCCTTCTTTGGAGGAAACACCATATATTTT | CASSFGSDRAFFGGNTIYF
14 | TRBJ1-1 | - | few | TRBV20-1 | TGCAGTGCTAGAGATCCGGGGAGAGGAACTGAAGCTTTCTTT | CSARDPGRGTEAFF
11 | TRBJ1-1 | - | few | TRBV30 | TGTGCCTGGAGTCGAGGTACTGAAGCTTTCTTT | CAWSRGTEAFF
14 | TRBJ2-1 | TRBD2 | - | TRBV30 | TGTGCCTGGAATAGCGGGAGGGCCTACAATGAGCAGTTCTTC | CAWNSGRAYNEQFF
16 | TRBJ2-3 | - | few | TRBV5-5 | TGTGCCAGCAGCTTAGGGGCCAGGGCGTCCACAGATACGCAGTATTTT | CASSLGARASTDTQYF
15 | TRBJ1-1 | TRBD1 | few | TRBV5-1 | TGCGCCAGCAGCTTCGGGGGACAGCTAAACACTGAAGCTTTCTTT | CASSFGGQLNTEAFF
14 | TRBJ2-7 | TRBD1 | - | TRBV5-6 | TGTGCCAGCAGCTTTGGGACAGCGCTGGTCGAGCAGTACTTC | CASSFGTALVEQYF
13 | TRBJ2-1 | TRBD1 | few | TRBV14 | TGTGCCAGCAGAGGGACAGGGTTTAATGAGCAGTTCTTC | CASRGTGFNEQFF
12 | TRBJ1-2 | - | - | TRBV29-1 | TGCAGCGTTGGGTACGGAAACTATGGCTACACCTTC | CSVGYGNYGYTF
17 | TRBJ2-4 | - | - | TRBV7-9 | TGTGCCAGCAGCTTAGAAGTAGGGTTGTTCGGCAAAAACATTCAGTACTTC | CASSLEVGLFGKNIQYF
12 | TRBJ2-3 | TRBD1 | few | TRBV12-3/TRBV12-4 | TGTGCCAGCAGTTGGGCAGGGGGCCCAGGGTATTTT | CASSWAGGPGYF
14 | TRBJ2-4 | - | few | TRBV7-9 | TGTGCCAGCAGCTTAGGGGGACTCGAAAACATTCAGTACTTC | CASSLGGLENIQYF
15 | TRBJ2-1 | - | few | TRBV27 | TGTGCCAGCAGTCGTGTGCGGGGGCCATACAATGAGCAGTTCTTC | CASSRVRGPYNEQFF
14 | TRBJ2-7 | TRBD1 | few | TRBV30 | TGTGCCTGGAGTGGGACAGGGAGAGCCTACGAGCAGTACTTC | CAWSGTGRAYEQYF
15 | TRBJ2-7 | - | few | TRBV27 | TGTGCCAGCAGTGCCAGTCCAGGTGGGTCGGGCGAGCAGTACTTC | CASSASPGGSGEQYF
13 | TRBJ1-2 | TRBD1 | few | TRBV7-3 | TGTGCCAGCAGTCGGGACAGTGGCTATGGCTACACCTTC | CASSRDSGYGYTF
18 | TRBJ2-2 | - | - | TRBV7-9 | TGTGCCAGCAGCTTAGTACGCTACAACGTGGCGAACACCGGGGAGCTGTTTTTT | CASSLVRYNVANTGELFF
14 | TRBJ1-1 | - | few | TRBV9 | TGTGCCAGCAGCGTTGGGACATCCGCCACTGAAGCTTTCTTT | CASSVGTSATEAFF
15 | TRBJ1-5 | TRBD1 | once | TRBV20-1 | TGCAGTGCTGCACAGGGGGCGCGTAGCAATCAGCCCCAGCATTTT | CSAAQGARSNQPQHF
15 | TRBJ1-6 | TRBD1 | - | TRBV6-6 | TGTGCCAGCAGAAGACAGGGCTCCTATAATTCACCCCTCCACTTT | CASRRQGSYNSPLHF
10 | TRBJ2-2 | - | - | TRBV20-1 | TGCAGTGCTAGACCCGGGGAGCTGTTTTTT | CSARPGELFF